Below are 10 T cell receptor beta chains sequenced from a single sample in a study of spatial heterogeneity in lung cancer. TCRdb re-called the 5' RACE reads through MiXCR, storing one row per CDR3 protein. The table lists around 110,000 distinct CDR3 sequences, over 9% of them singletons. The time point here: blood at routine non-recurrence follow-up after resection. Tumor, nontumor lung or frozen PBMC supplied whole RNA, sequenced without sorting. The material sequenced was PBMCs, taken at follow-up. All receptors derive from a male donor with early-stage non-small cell lung cancer.

The sample holds many counts of this clonotype. This rearrangement joins TRBV9 to TRBJ1-6, with TRBD1 identical over 7 bases. This CDR3 has 14 amino acids. Germline CDR1 is SGDLS and CDR2 is YYNGEE. J lost 4 bases, V lost 4 bases, and 2 bases had no gene match. The CDR3 DNA sequence: TGTGCCAGCAGCCCGGGACAGTATAATTCACCCCTCCACTTT. Protein sequence: CASSPGQYNSPLHF. Looking up the rest from reference TRBV9 and TRBJ1-6 gives the full variable domain: DSGVTQTPKHLITATGQRVTLRCSPRSGDLSVYWYQQSLDQGLQFLIQYYNGEERAKGNILERFSAQQFPDLHSELNLSSLELGDSALYFCASSPGQYNSPLHFGNGTRLTVT.

The chain recombines TRBV6-2 or TRBV6-3 with TRBJ1-1, with unresolved D. Germline-derived CDR1 and CDR2 are MNHEY and SVGEGT. V was trimmed by 2 bases and J by 6 bases, leaving 19 bases between them. The CDR3 sequence is 16 residues long. This CDR3 reads CASSYPGNTDASEAFF. The CDR3, as DNA: TGTGCCAGCAGTTACCCCGGAAACACCGATGCTTCTGAAGCTTTCTTT.

The table lists this clonotype with many counts. The chain combines TRBV29-1 with TRBJ2-7, with TRBD1 matching over 7 bases. Germline CDR1 and CDR2: SQVTM and ANQGSEA. This CDR3 spans 14 amino acids. V shed 2 bases and J 3 bases; nucleotides not matched to a gene: 7. This CDR3 reads CSVEQRDRGYEQYF. CDR3 sequence (DNA): TGCAGCGTTGAACAACGGGACAGAGGCTACGAGCAGTACTTC.

In this sample, this clonotype turned up many times. The chain combines TRBV5-5 with TRBJ1-1, with TRBD1 identical over 8 bases. V was clipped by 2 bases and J by 4 bases; unmatched bases: 7. Looked up from germline, CDR1 is SGHKS and CDR2 is YYEKEE (reference sequence). This CDR3 is built from 15 residues. The CDR3 DNA follows: TGTGCCAGCAGCTTAAGGACAGGGTTGTTCACTGAAGCTTTCTTT. Translation gives CASSLRTGLFTEAFF. Drawing the rest from reference TRBV5-5 and TRBJ1-1, the complete variable domain is DAGVTQSPTHLIKTRGQQVTLRCSPISGHKSVSWYQQVLGQGPQFIFQYYEKEERGRGNFPDRFSARQFPNYSSELNVNALLLGDSALYLCASSLRTGLFTEAFFGQGTRLTVV.

This clonotype was detected a few times. The chain couples TRBV9 to TRBJ1-2; 7 positions agree with TRBD1. CDR1 and CDR2 from the germline V gene are SGDLS and YYNGEE. After removal of 0 bases from V and 6 bases from J, the junction contained 11 bases not matched to a gene. The CDR3 consists of 16 residues. CDR3 amino acids: CASSVGGGYRGDGYTF. In nucleotides, the CDR3 is TGTGCCAGCAGCGTAGGCGGTGGGTACAGGGGAGATGGCTACACCTTC.

This clonotype was counted at least ten times. V gene TRBV27 combines with J gene TRBJ1-5, with TRBD1 as a possible D gene (5 bases). The germline CDR1 and CDR2 sequences are MNHEY and SMNVEV (reference sequence). The CDR3 contains 16 residues. V was pared by 0 bases and J by 4 bases, with 13 bases between. The CDR3 nucleotides are TGTGCCAGCAGTTTATCGCAGGGTAGAGGTAATCAGCCCCAGCATTTT. Translated: CASSLSQGRGNQPQHF.

Only a few counts were recorded for this clonotype. This chain connects TRBV29-1 to TRBJ1-4; D is possibly TRBD1 (6 bases). Germline CDR1 and CDR2: SQVTM and ANQGSEA. The CDR3 extends over 14 amino acids. V lost 6 bases and J 5 bases, leaving 16 bases between the germline ends. CDR3 loop: CSVAGGQVNEKLFF. The CDR3 DNA is TGCAGCGTGGCCGGGGGGCAGGTCAATGAAAAACTGTTTTTT.

This clonotype was seen only once. The genes are TRBV6-4 and TRBJ2-1; the D gene is possibly TRBD2 (6 bases). The CDR3 spans 16 residues. The ends were cut back, 6 bases at V and 3 bases at J, with 18 bases in the middle. Germline-derived CDR1 and CDR2 are MRHNA and SNTAGT. CDR3 sequence (DNA): TGTGCCAGCAGCCTCTGGCGGGGTACGGACTACAATGAGCAGTTCTTC. It translates to CASSLWRGTDYNEQFF.

This clonotype has just a few counts. In DNA form, the CDR3 reads TGTGCCAGCTCACCTGAGACAGGGCCCCCGACTGAAGCTTTCTTT. It codes for CASSPETGPPTEAFF. This rearrangement joins TRBV18 to TRBJ1-1, with 7 bases identical to TRBD1. CDR3 length equals 15 residues. CDR1 and CDR2 from the germline V gene are KGHSH and LQKENI. After removal of 3 bases from V and 5 bases from J, the junction contained 9 bases not matched to a gene. The complete variable domain, with remaining parts taken from reference TRBV18 and TRBJ1-1, reads NAGVMQNPRHLVRRRGQEARLRCSPMKGHSHVYWYRQLPEEGLKFMVYLQKENIIDESGMPKERFSAEFPKEGPSILRIQQVVRGDSAAYFCASSPETGPPTEAFFGQGTRLTVV.

This clonotype showed up many times. The chain has TRBV20-1 and TRBJ1-1; TRBD1 matches at 7 bases. Trimming removed 7 bases from V and 3 bases from J; junction bases left unmatched: 11. The CDR3 spans 14 residues. Germline CDR1 and CDR2: DFQATT and SNEGSKA (reference sequence). CDR3: CSVREQGPDTEAFF. DNA for the CDR3: TGCAGTGTTAGGGAACAGGGGCCGGACACTGAAGCTTTCTTT.